Shown below are 10 T cell receptor beta chains from a single sample sequenced in a study of OX40 agonist ivuxolimab in advanced cancers. TCRdb's table, derived via immunoSEQ multiplex PCR, lists solely in-frame clones and lacks some. The top ten clones hold 2% to 2.5% of a sample with approximately 89,000 clones, 75% to 95% of them seen once. The specimen was CD4+ or CD8+ T cells sorted from blood, collected in a trial of the OX40 agonist ivuxolimab. Receptors were obtained from an adult with an advanced solid tumor such as melanoma, head and neck, liver or kidney cancer.

This rearrangement joins TRBV7-7 to TRBJ1-5; D gene uncertain. The CDR3 has 16 residues. In germline, CDR1 is SSHAT, CDR2 FNYEAQ (reference sequence). The CDR3: CASGLPLPVGNQPQHF. Here the CDR3 DNA reads TGTGCTAGCGGCCTACCGCTCCCCGTCGGGAATCAGCCCCAGCATTTT. Based on the CDR3 plus reference TRBV7-7 and TRBJ1-5, the full variable domain is GAGVSQSPRYKVTKRGQDVTLRCDPISSHATLYWYQQALGQGPEFLTYFNYEAQPDKSGLPSDRFSAERPEGSISTLTIQRTEQRDSAMYRCASGLPLPVGNQPQHFGDGTRLSIL.

This chain links TRBV10-3 with TRBJ1-2; the D gene is possibly TRBD1 (6 bases). Germline CDR1 and CDR2: ENHRY and SYGVKD. This CDR3 has 17 residues. Between the trimmed V and J ends, which lost 2 bases and 3 bases, there was a span of 19 bases. The CDR3 reads CAISEPMTGTNHYGYTF. For the CDR3, the DNA is TGTGCCATCAGTGAGCCTATGACCGGGACAAACCACTATGGCTACACCTTC.

The chain recombines TRBV7-8 with TRBJ2-2, with 9 positions matching TRBD2. The ends lost 4 bases at V and 0 bases at J; junction bases unmatched: 3. This CDR3 has 16 residues. Per the germline V gene, CDR1 is SGHVS and CDR2 is FQNEAQ. DNA for the CDR3: TGTGCCAGCAGCTATGCGGGAGGGACGAACACCGGGGAGCTGTTTTTT. Translating gives CASSYAGGTNTGELFF. Full variable domain (rest looked up from reference TRBV7-8 and TRBJ2-2): GAGVSQSPRYKVAKRGQDVALRCDPISGHVSLFWYQQALGQGPEFLTYFQNEAQLDKSGLPSDRFFAERPEGSVSTLKIQRTQQEDSAVYLCASSYAGGTNTGELFFGEGSRLTVL.

The chain carries TRBV5-4 and TRBJ2-1; TRBD2 agrees at 8 bases. With 0 bases clipped from V and 6 bases from J, the junction kept 5 bases outside the gene matches. This CDR3 has 15 residues. CDR1 and CDR2 from the germline V gene are SGHNT and YYREEE (reference sequence). The CDR3 DNA follows: TGTGCCAGCAGCTTGGAATTAGCGGGAACCAATGAGCAGTTCTTC. Protein: CASSLELAGTNEQFF.

There are a few counts of this clone. The rearrangement uses TRBV10-3 and TRBJ1-1; D may be TRBD1 (5 bases). CDR1 is ENHRY and CDR2 is SYGVKD in the germline V gene. The CDR3 runs 11 residues. V gave up 9 bases and J gave up 3 bases, with 8 bases separating them. CDR3 DNA: TGTGCCATACAGGAGGACACTGAAGCTTTCTTT. Protein product: CAIQEDTEAFF.

In this sample, this clone turned up once. This chain uses TRBV7-9 with TRBJ1-1, with D maybe TRBD1 (5 bases). CDR1 is SEHNR and CDR2 is FQNEAQ in the germline V gene (reference sequence). The V end lost 7 bases, the J end lost 0 bases, and 12 bases lay between the germline ends. This CDR3 spans 14 amino acids. The CDR3 is CASTRQSLNTEAFF. The CDR3 bases are TGTGCCAGCACTAGACAGAGCCTGAACACTGAAGCTTTCTTT.

The rearrangement links TRBV2 to TRBJ2-5; D tentatively reads TRBD1 or TRBD2 (5 bases each). The length of the CDR3 is 13 residues. With 10 bases removed from V and 3 bases from J, the gap between germline ends came to 15 bases. Germline V gene data show CDR1 as SNHLY and CDR2 as FYNNEI. The CDR3 nucleotides are TGTGCCACAAGGGGAAGGGGAGAAGAGACCCAGTACTTC. This codes for CATRGRGEETQYF.

This clone was seen only a few times. The V and J genes are TRBV19 and TRBJ1-1, with D tentatively TRBD1 (5 bases). The CDR3 totals 13 residues. With 3 bases removed from V and 4 bases from J, the gap between germline ends came to 9 bases. The germline CDR1 and CDR2 sequences are LNHDA and SQIVND (reference sequence). The CDR3 loop is CASSMQGGTEAFF. The CDR3 nucleotides are TGTGCCAGTAGTATGCAGGGAGGCACTGAAGCTTTCTTT.

The chain links TRBV6-5 to TRBJ2-7; the D gene could be TRBD1 or TRBD2 (5 bases each). The CDR3 runs to 14 residues. CDR1 is MNHEY, CDR2 SVGAGI, per germline. With 6 bases removed from V and 0 bases from J, the gap between germline ends came to 12 bases. As DNA, the CDR3 is TGTGCCAGCAGGGGATGGGGGTCCTCCTACGAGCAGTACTTC. Translating it yields CASRGWGSSYEQYF.

J is TRBJ2-1 and V is TRBV11-2; the D gene is possibly TRBD2 (6 bases). Per germline, CDR1 SGHAT and CDR2 FQNNGV. The CDR3 extends over 14 amino acids. Trimming pared 5 bases from V and 2 bases from J, leaving 10 bases between. The CDR3 spells CASSPRTTYNEQFF. As DNA, the CDR3 is TGTGCCAGCAGCCCGCGGACTACCTACAATGAGCAGTTCTTC.